These 10 T cell receptor beta chains were sequenced from one sample in a study of blood T cell repertoires in COVID-19. The protocol was immunoSEQ multiplex PCR, while the TCRdb copy is restricted to in-frame clones and leaves out a portion. Among under 350,000 clones listed, approximately 85% were seen once. Sequencing used peripheral blood. The receptors were sampled from a woman between 70 and 85 years old with acute or convalescent COVID-19.

The chain employs TRBV9 and TRBJ1-1; D ambiguous. Germline V CDR1 and CDR2: SGDLS, YYNGEE. The CDR3 has 15 amino acids. V lost 4 bases, J lost 4 bases, and 17 bases lay in between. The CDR3 loop is CASSPKPSGFTEAFF. Here the CDR3 DNA reads TGTGCCAGCAGCCCGAAGCCGTCCGGTTTCACTGAAGCTTTCTTT.

CDR3: CASSLEGGFAEAFF. The CDR3 bases are TGTGCCAGCAGCTTGGAAGGGGGTTTCGCTGAAGCTTTCTTT. The genes are TRBV5-4 and TRBJ1-1, with D possibly being TRBD1 (6 bases). Trimming stripped 0 bases from V and 6 bases from J, with 12 bases between. This CDR3 is 14 amino acids long. Germline V gene data show CDR1 as SGHNT and CDR2 as YYREEE (reference sequence). The full variable domain, its missing parts supplied by reference TRBV5-4 and TRBJ1-1, is ETGVTQSPTHLIKTRGQQVTLRCSSQSGHNTVSWYQQALGQGPQFIFQYYREEENGRGNFPPRFSGLQFPNYSSELNVNALELDDSALYLCASSLEGGFAEAFFGQGTRLTVV.

The rearrangement links TRBV2 to TRBJ1-5; D is undetermined. The germline V gene has CDR1 SNHLY and CDR2 FYNNEI. This CDR3 has 14 amino acids. V gave up 7 bases and J gave up 3 bases, with 13 bases separating them. The CDR3 DNA reads TGTGCCAGCACTTGGGAGGGAGTCAATCAGCCCCAGCATTTT. This sequence encodes CASTWEGVNQPQHF. Full variable domain (missing parts from reference TRBV2 and TRBJ1-5): EPEVTQTPSHQVTQMGQEVILRCVPISNHLYFYWYRQILGQKVEFLVSFYNNEISEKSEIFDDQFSVERPDGSNFTLKIRSTKLEDSAMYFCASTWEGVNQPQHFGDGTRLSIL.

V and J are TRBV7-9 and TRBJ2-3, with 10 bases lining up with TRBD1. This CDR3 comprises 16 residues. Germline CDR1 SEHNR, CDR2 FQNEAQ (reference sequence). Trimming at V came to 5 bases and at J to 3 bases, leaving 8 bases not matched to a gene. In nucleotides, the CDR3 is TGTGCCAGCAGCCTCCAGACAGGGGGCGCGACAGATACGCAGTATTTT. It translates to CASSLQTGGATDTQYF.

V usage is TRBV6-5 and J usage is TRBJ1-1; TRBD1 aligns across 7 bases. Trimming took 8 bases from V and 5 from J; bases not matched to a gene: 11. The CDR3 totals 14 residues. The germline gives CDR1 MNHEY, CDR2 SVGAGI. CDR3 in DNA: TGTGCCAGCTCCTGGCGACAGGGATTTACTGAAGCTTTCTTT. It encodes CASSWRQGFTEAFF.

This chain connects TRBV6-6 to TRBJ1-2; the D gene is possibly TRBD1 (5 bases). The CDR3 loop spans 16 amino acids. Trimming shortened V by 5 bases and J by 4 bases, and 20 bases separated the two germline ends. Per germline, CDR1 MNHNY and CDR2 SVGAGI (reference sequence). For the CDR3, the DNA is TGTGCCAGCAGTCGACCGGCATCCAGGGCGGCCTATGGCTACACCTTC. Protein sequence: CASSRPASRAAYGYTF.

V usage is TRBV4-1 and J usage is TRBJ1-1; D gene unclear. Germline-derived CDR1 and CDR2 are MGHRA and YSYEKL. This CDR3 has 16 amino acids. The V and J ends lost 0 bases and 1 base respectively, with 12 bases between them. Here the CDR3 DNA reads TGCGCCAGCAGCCAAGACCAGACCCGCGGGAACACTGAAGCTTTCTTT. It specifies CASSQDQTRGNTEAFF.

CDR3: CASSFQLTGGTFSTEAFF. CDR3 coding DNA: TGTGCCAGCAGCTTCCAGTTGACAGGGGGTACATTCAGCACTGAAGCTTTCTTT. V gene TRBV7-9 combines with J gene TRBJ1-1; TRBD1 aligns across 9 bases. With V trimmed by 3 bases and J by 4 bases, 15 bases remained unmatched. Germline V gives CDR1 SEHNR, CDR2 FQNEAQ (reference sequence). This CDR3 has 18 residues.

The chain couples TRBV6-1 to TRBJ2-5; tentative D call: TRBD2 (6 bases). The CDR3 sequence is 15 residues long. Trimming cost V 2 bases and J 4 bases, with 14 bases left between them. Germline assignment: CDR1 MNHNS and CDR2 SASEGT. CDR3 in amino acids: CASSETTSWGETQYF. The CDR3 coding sequence is TGTGCCAGCAGTGAAACAACTAGCTGGGGAGAGACCCAGTACTTC.

This clone was found once. J is TRBJ2-1 and V is TRBV28; 8 nucleotides align to TRBD1. The germline V gene has CDR1 MDHEN and CDR2 SYDVKM. This CDR3 region has 15 residues. Germline trimming cut 3 bases from V and 7 bases from J; bases unmatched to any gene: 8. CDR3 nucleotides: TGTGCCAGCAGTTTTAGGGACAGGCCCCTGAATGAGCAGTTCTTC. Residues: CASSFRDRPLNEQFF. The full variable domain, with the rest looked up from reference TRBV28 and TRBJ2-1, is DVKVTQSSRYLVKRTGEKVFLECVQDMDHENMFWYRQDPGLGLRLIYFSYDVKMKEKGDIPEGYSVSREKKERFSLILESASTNQTSMYLCASSFRDRPLNEQFFGPGTRLTVL.